The 3 T cell receptor beta chains listed next were all sequenced from one sample in a study of CD4+ T cells in melanoma. Generated by immunoSEQ multiplex PCR, the TCRdb table keeps only in-frame clones and is missing some. The sample records about 50,000 clones, 89% being singletons. The sequenced sample consisted of peripheral blood. The receptors shown here come from a human donor with melanoma.

The chain recombines TRBV30 with TRBJ1-1; the D is unclear. The V end was cut by 1 base, the J end by 3 bases, with 9 bases between. Germline values: CDR1 GTSNPN, CDR2 SVGIG (reference sequence). The CDR3 contains 13 residues. The CDR3 loop reads CAWSAQRHTEAFF. DNA for the CDR3: TGTGCCTGGAGTGCCCAGAGGCACACTGAAGCTTTCTTT.

This sequence joins TRBV10-3 and TRBJ2-2; D is perhaps TRBD2 (5 bases). The germline V and J ends were trimmed by 0 bases and 1 base, with 6 bases remaining between them. Germline-derived CDR1 and CDR2 are ENHRY and SYGVKD. This CDR3 is built from 15 residues. CDR3 amino acids: CAISESGGNTGELFF. In nucleotides, the CDR3 is TGTGCCATCAGTGAGTCTGGAGGGAACACCGGGGAGCTGTTTTTT.

The chain carries TRBV29-1 and TRBJ1-1; D gene uncertain. In germline, CDR1 is SQVTM, CDR2 ANQGSEA. The V end lost 0 bases, the J end lost 0 bases, and 11 bases lay between the germline ends. The CDR3 consists of 15 residues. CDR3 amino acids: CSVEEGRLMNTEAFF. The CDR3 nucleotides read TGCAGCGTTGAAGAGGGCAGGTTAATGAACACTGAAGCTTTCTTT.